This T cell receptor (beta chain) was sequenced during a study of CD8 T cells in ankylosing spondylitis. Study-level points and caveats: Some of the motif variants had earlier been found in reactive arthritis patients' fluid and blood. One TCR beta motif, made up of roughly eight highly homologous variants, appeared characteristic of ankylosing spondylitis blood.

Germline CDR1 is SGHVS and CDR2 is FNYEAQ. J was trimmed by 3 bases and V by 5 bases; bases with no gene match: 4. This CDR3 has 14 amino acids. This clonotype was counted many times. As yet, its antigen is unknown. Quantitative 5'-RACE with molecular barcodes produced the TCR beta libraries. TCRdb called the 5' RACE reads again in MiXCR, with one record for every CDR3 protein. Of approximately 60,000 distinct CDR3 sequences listed, over 5% are singletons. This receptor was taken from a male donor with ankylosing spondylitis. The chain recombines TRBV7-6 with TRBJ2-7, with TRBD2 matching 10 bases. The sample was synovial fluid, either unsorted or a sorted T cell fraction (not recorded which). CDR3 in amino acids: CASSEGLANYEQYF. Here the CDR3 DNA reads TGTGCCAGCAGCGAGGGACTAGCGAACTACGAGCAGTACTTC. Based on the CDR3 plus reference TRBV7-6 and TRBJ2-7, the full variable domain is GAGVSQSPRYKVTKRGQDVALRCDPISGHVSLYWYRQALGQGPEFLTYFNYEAQQDKSGLPNDRFSAERPEGSISTLTIQRTEQRDSAMYRCASSEGLANYEQYFGPGTRLTVT.